These 22 T cell receptor beta chains came from one sample sequenced in a study of long-term antiretroviral therapy in people with HIV. Sequencing relied on immunoSEQ assay v3.0, run at survey level. Here immunoSEQ multiplex PCR was the method, and the copy in TCRdb shows in-frame clones only, minus some. This sample carries around 21,000 clones, about four fifths of them seen once, and the ten largest clones take 4.5% to 6.5%. The sequenced sample was unsorted PBMCs, obtained 0.2 years after starting antiretroviral therapy. The receptors originated from a woman in her 30s with HIV.

This clone was observed a handful of times. This chain links TRBV19 with TRBJ2-5, with D hard to call. In germline, CDR1 is LNHDA, CDR2 SQIVND (reference sequence). This CDR3 contains 13 residues. V shed 3 bases and J shed 5 bases, with 10 bases lying between them. CDR3 nucleotide sequence: TGTGCCAGTAGTATTTGGGCTATGGAGACCCAGTACTTC. Translated: CASSIWAMETQYF.

The V call is TRBV12-5, the J call TRBJ2-5; possibly TRBD1 for D (5 bases). CDR3 length equals 15 residues. Trimming took off 1 base at V and 2 bases at J, with 11 bases between the two ends. From germline, CDR1 is LGHNT and CDR2 FRNRAP. The CDR3 DNA reads TGTGCTAGTGGTTTGGAAATCAGGGTACAAGAGACCCAGTACTTC. Its protein product is CASGLEIRVQETQYF.

CDR3 region: CASSLRLAVQETQYF. Written as DNA, the CDR3 is TGTGCCAGCAGCTTGCGTCTAGCGGTACAAGAGACCCAGTACTTC. The V and J genes are TRBV7-7 and TRBJ2-5; TRBD2 matches at 7 bases. The J segment lost 2 bases and the V segment lost 3 bases, leaving 6 bases of the junction unmatched. The germline CDR1 and CDR2 sequences are SSHAT and FNYEAQ (reference sequence). This CDR3 region has 15 residues.

This clone has only one observation. The V and J genes are TRBV19 and TRBJ1-2; maybe TRBD1 (5 bases). V was pared by 7 bases and J by 5 bases, with 20 bases between. The CDR3 runs to 15 residues. Germline V CDR1 and CDR2: LNHDA, SQIVND (reference sequence). The CDR3 sequence is CASTNTGAGRYGYTF. CDR3 in DNA: TGTGCCAGTACCAATACCGGCGCAGGGCGATATGGCTACACCTTC.

This clone was picked up one time. This chain joins TRBV5-1 and TRBJ2-1; D is perhaps TRBD1 (5 bases). The CDR3 runs 15 residues. Trimming removed 0 bases from V and 4 bases from J, with 11 bases in between. CDR1 and CDR2 (germline): SGHRS, YFSETQ. The CDR3 sequence: CASSLGQPVYNEQFF. CDR3 in DNA: TGCGCCAGCAGCTTGGGACAGCCCGTTTACAATGAGCAGTTCTTC.

This clone came up a few times. V gene TRBV28 combines with J gene TRBJ1-2; D unclear. Germline V gene sequence: CDR1 MDHEN, CDR2 SYDVKM. V shed 4 bases and J shed 7 bases, with 10 bases lying between them. CDR3 size: 12 residues. The CDR3 loop is CASSSLNAGYTF. CDR3 bases: TGTGCCAGCAGTTCCCTAAATGCTGGCTACACCTTC.

This chain links TRBV27 with TRBJ2-1; perhaps TRBD1 as D (5 bases). Germline CDR1 reads MNHEY; CDR2 reads SMNVEV (reference sequence). V lost 5 bases and J 5 bases, leaving 16 bases between the germline ends. The CDR3 has 15 residues. CDR3 bases: TGTGCCAGCAGTCCCAGACAGCAACAAAACAATGAGCAGTTCTTC. Protein sequence: CASSPRQQQNNEQFF.

The V call is TRBV5-1, the J call TRBJ2-1; D remains ambiguous. The CDR3 has 16 amino acids. Germline V gives CDR1 SGHRS, CDR2 YFSETQ. The V end lost 0 bases, the J end lost 0 bases, and 10 bases lay between the germline ends. The CDR3 protein is CASSLERVSSYNEQFF. Here the CDR3 DNA reads TGCGCCAGCAGCTTGGAGAGAGTGAGCTCCTACAATGAGCAGTTCTTC.

The sample holds a few counts of this clone. The chain joins TRBV21-1 to TRBJ2-7; the table's D call, TRBD2, was not checked against the DNA. TRBV21-1 is an annotated pseudogene. The CDR3 length is 14 residues. CDR3 nucleotide sequence: TGTGCCAGCAGCAAAGCGGCCGGCTACTACGAGCAGTACGTC. Residues: CASSKAAGYYEQYV.

The V call is TRBV9, the J call TRBJ1-3; 9 nucleotides agree with TRBD1. V shed 0 bases and J 4 bases; nucleotides not matched to a gene: 5. The CDR3 loop spans 16 amino acids. CDR1 and CDR2 from the germline V gene are SGDLS and YYNGEE. In DNA form, the CDR3 reads TGTGCCAGCAGCGTAGAAGGGACAGGGAAAGGAAACACCATATATTTT. Its translation: CASSVEGTGKGNTIYF.

The genes are TRBV19 and TRBJ1-6; the D is unclear. Germline V gene sequence: CDR1 LNHDA, CDR2 SQIVND (reference sequence). There are 13 residues in the CDR3. V gave up 7 bases and J gave up 6 bases, with 10 bases separating them. In nucleotides, the CDR3 is TGTGCCAGTAACGCCAGGAGTAATTCACCCCTCCACTTT. Its translation: CASNARSNSPLHF. Full variable domain (outside the CDR3, taken from reference TRBV19 and TRBJ1-6): DGGITQSPKYLFRKEGQNVTLSCEQNLNHDAMYWYRQDPGQGLRLIYYSQIVNDFQKGDIAEGYSVSREKKESFPLTVTSAQKNPTAFYLCASNARSNSPLHFGNGTRLTVT.

J is TRBJ2-7 and V is TRBV5-1; D is perhaps TRBD1 (5 bases). CDR1 is SGHRS, CDR2 YFSETQ, per germline. The CDR3 loop spans 15 amino acids. The V end was cut by 2 bases, the J end by 3 bases, with 15 bases between. The CDR3 nucleotides read TGCGCCAGCAGCTTCCTCGGCAGGGCCGGCTACGAGCAGTACTTC. It yields the protein CASSFLGRAGYEQYF.

This clone has only a few counts. The chain recombines TRBV9 with TRBJ2-7; 7 positions agree with TRBD1. CDR1 and CDR2 (germline): SGDLS, YYNGEE. The CDR3 totals 17 residues. V lost 0 bases and J lost 4; bases outside the gene matches: 13. CDR3 loop: CASSVAAGGPKGYEQYF. The CDR3 bases are TGTGCCAGCAGCGTAGCAGCAGGGGGACCCAAGGGGTACGAGCAGTACTTC.

The V call is TRBV29-1, the J call TRBJ2-1; TRBD2 is a possible D gene (5 bases). Looked up from germline, CDR1 is SQVTM and CDR2 is ANQGSEA. With 1 base removed from V and 9 bases from J, the gap between germline ends came to 16 bases. This CDR3 has 14 residues. CDR3 sequence: CSVEGRRGSREQFF. The DNA of the CDR3 is TGCAGCGTTGAAGGACGAAGAGGGTCCCGTGAGCAGTTCTTC.

The rearrangement joins TRBV7-3 to TRBJ2-1; D unresolved. Germline CDR1 and CDR2: SGHTA and FQGTGA. The CDR3 has 15 amino acids. Deletions cut 2 bases from V and 2 bases from J, with 10 bases between. CDR3 in DNA: TGTGCCAGCAGCTTACGTAGTTCAGCCTACAATGAGCAGTTCTTC. It translates to CASSLRSSAYNEQFF.

This chain uses TRBV9 with TRBJ2-3; 8 nucleotides align to TRBD2. Germline V lookup: CDR1 SGDLS, CDR2 YYNGEE. The CDR3 covers 15 residues. J lost 1 base, V lost 5 bases, and 6 bases had no gene match. The CDR3 DNA reads as TGTGCCAGCAGTCTTCGGGGGGGCCGCACAGATACGCAGTATTTT. It is translated as CASSLRGGRTDTQYF. The whole variable domain, filled in from reference TRBV9 and TRBJ2-3, reads DSGVTQTPKHLITATGQRVTLRCSPRSGDLSVYWYQQSLDQGLQFLIQYYNGEERAKGNILERFSAQQFPDLHSELNLSSLELGDSALYFCASSLRGGRTDTQYFGPGTRLTVL.

The chain has TRBV19 and TRBJ1-4; D remains ambiguous. The CDR3 totals 14 residues. With 2 bases removed from V and 7 bases from J, the gap between germline ends came to 11 bases. Germline CDR1 is LNHDA and CDR2 is SQIVND (reference sequence). CDR3 region: CASSIWGSGEKLFF. CDR3 nucleotide sequence: TGTGCCAGTAGTATATGGGGATCGGGTGAAAAACTGTTTTTT.

This sequence joins TRBV10-2 and TRBJ2-1; 8 nucleotides match TRBD2. The CDR3 length is 14 residues. From germline, CDR1 is WSHSY and CDR2 SAAADI. V gave up 2 bases and J gave up 6 bases; unmatched junction bases: 3. CDR3 DNA sequence: TGCGCCAGCAGTGAGGGCGGGGGGCTCAATGAGCAGTTCTTC. It specifies CASSEGGGLNEQFF.

This clone was counted between two and nine times. The chain couples TRBV7-3 to TRBJ1-2; D is perhaps TRBD1 (5 bases). Deletions cut 2 bases from V and 2 bases from J, with 9 bases between. This CDR3 is 14 amino acids long. Per the germline V gene, CDR1 is SGHTA and CDR2 is FQGTGA. CDR3 in DNA: TGTGCCAGCAGCTTAGGGGCCGAGAACTATGGCTACACCTTC. It codes for CASSLGAENYGYTF.

This clone was counted only a few times. This chain joins TRBV19 and TRBJ1-3, with a tentative D call TRBD1 (5 bases). CDR1 LNHDA and CDR2 SQIVND come from the germline V gene (reference sequence). Trimming pared 8 bases from V and 0 bases from J, leaving 20 bases between. The CDR3 totals 17 residues. The chain's CDR3 is CASSQGLPIYSGNTIYF. In nucleotides, the CDR3 is TGTGCCAGTTCGCAGGGACTGCCAATTTACTCTGGAAACACCATATATTTT.

This clone was detected only a few times. The chain carries TRBV2 and TRBJ1-6; 9 bases are a match to TRBD1. The CDR3 totals 16 residues. J lost 9 bases, V lost 1 base, and 7 bases had no gene match. The germline gives CDR1 SNHLY, CDR2 FYNNEI. The DNA of the CDR3 is TGTGCCAGCAGTGAAGTTTTGACAGGGGGTATTTCACCCCTCCACTTT. Translated: CASSEVLTGGISPLHF.

The V gene is TRBV5-1, the J gene TRBJ1-1; D is uncertain. V was cut by 0 bases and J by 9 bases, with 12 bases left in between. Germline assignment: CDR1 SGHRS and CDR2 YFSETQ. The length of the CDR3 is 13 residues. For the CDR3, the DNA is TGCGCCAGCAGCTTGGCAGGACTGTCTCAAGCTTTCTTT. It translates to CASSLAGLSQAFF. The variable domain in full, with the rest retrieved from reference TRBV5-1 and TRBJ1-1, is KAGVTQTPRYLIKTRGQQVTLSCSPISGHRSVSWYQQTPGQGLQFLFEYFSETQRNKGNFPGRFSGRQFSNSRSEMNVSTLELGDSALYLCASSLAGLSQAFFGQGTRLTVV.